This entry describes one T cell receptor (beta chain). This clone appeared a few times. It has no known antigen specificity. No base quality values were provided; no much bigger clone lies one nucleotide off. Each donor gave one peripheral blood draw, roughly 120 mL on average, collected into heparinised tubes. A BD FACSAria II and a panel including CD45RO, CCR7, CD25, CD127, CD95 and CD27 were used to sort naive, central memory, regulatory and stem cell-like memory CD4+ T cells. Purity was above 98% for every sorted population. PBMCs were isolated right away by Lymphoprep density gradient centrifugation and were stained directly, without culture. Samples were stained and sorted in pairs, with one healthy donor and one patient per experiment, so that batch effects were minimized. The data derive from a study of beta chain features in type 1 diabetes (dated 2018 in TCRdb). For the study in its entirety: Patients and healthy donors did not differ in mean age, gender distribution, total cell number or subset yield. The study compared TCRB repertoires of sorted circulating CD4+ T cell subsets between recently diagnosed type 1 diabetes patients and matched healthy donors. Naive and central memory subsets were obtained from all 30 or so donors, but regulatory and stem cell-like memory subsets were isolated from only 8 patients and 8 healthy donors. A total of approximately 110,000,000 sorted cells were examined across all samples, and a strong correlation was observed between cell number per subset and RNA yield. General study outcomes and caveats: Because small numbers of individuals were included in the HLA sub-analyses, any influence of HLA type on TCRB rearrangement was left unresolved. Naive, central memory and regulatory TCRB repertoires appeared more similar among patients than among healthy donors. Fewer insertions and more nucleotide deletions at VDJ recombination sites were observed in patients with type 1 diabetes, implying thymic rearrangement abnormalities. Shorter templates might have been favored by PCR, but patient and control samples were amplified and corrected together, so both groups would have been affected equally by any skew. In all four CD4+ subsets, TCRB CDR3 length was moderately but significantly shorter in type 1 diabetes patients. Because cDNA rather than genomic DNA was sequenced, highly expressing activated cells could have been over-represented, although no difference in activation and CD3 levels was found between groups.

The High Capacity cDNA Reverse Transcription Kit was used to reverse transcribe all of the isolated RNA, meaning that expressed TCRB transcripts were what got sequenced. Naive, central memory and regulatory T cell samples underwent deep immunoSEQ sequencing, averaging about 3.57 million total reads per sample. Sorted cells were lysed in RLT buffer, and RNA was extracted using DNase-treated RNeasy Micro or Mini kits according to cell number. To prevent cross-contamination, each cell subset was processed individually, whereas patient and healthy donor samples were processed jointly. The immunoSEQ multiplex PCR was used to amplify TCRB sequences from cDNA, generating 87-bp fragments that spanned the CDR3 region. Amplicons were sequenced on the Illumina HiSeq platform. The authors' analysis ran thus. Synthetic template baselines were used to correct PCR bias computationally, reads within Hamming distance 2 were collapsed, and singletons that could not be merged were discarded. Reads were aligned against IMGT to assign V, D and J genes, CDR3 length and insertions or deletions at six rearrangement sites. Within each subset, clonotype counts were normalized to sorted cell number, and only after that were true diversity and Gini coefficients computed with the tcR R package. The overlap coefficient, calculated on TCRB nucleotide sequences, was used to measure repertoire sharing. As a proxy for the pre-selection repertoire, out-of-frame TCRB sequences from naive cells were analyzed. TCRdb stores this immuneACCESS table with in-frame sequences only. Part of the clones is absent; in the studies checked, under half of the shortfall reflects unresolved V genes, and no reason is known for the rest. D and trimming were read from the DNA, whereas the V and J calls and clone size are those reported in that table. The sample table contains 500,000 to 850,000 clones; only one count was recorded for about an eighth of them. Roughly 0.04% of the sample is taken by the ten largest.

CDR1 is given as GTSNPN and CDR2 as SVGIG, both from the germline V gene (reference sequence). Trimmed from V: 2 bases; trimmed from J: 8 bases; junction bases lacking a gene match: 7. The CDR3 goes from the cysteine to the phenylalanine over 13 residues. This entry keeps only the CDR3 DNA: 39 bases, framed from base 1. The sequenced sample was naive CD4+ T cells from blood. The cell subset or site label, read with the paper, signifies: true naive CD4+ T cells. The origin of this receptor is a man younger than 30 with type 1 diabetes. The sequence joins TRBV30 to TRBJ1-2; the central 8 bases match TRBD1. The base sequence is TGTGCCTGGAGTTTTACAGGGGGAGCGGGCTACACCTTC. It translates to CAWSFTGGAGYTF.